Following are 31 T cell receptor beta chains from one sample sequenced in a study of human T cells and chemical hapten exposure. Whole blood that had not been fractionated was the source of extracted total RNA. TCRdb recomputed calls from the 5' RACE reads with MiXCR, one row per CDR3 protein. The repertoire holds more than 75,000 distinct CDR3 sequences, more than 15% seen once, with approximately 6.3% in the top ten. The source is a female donor in good health.

This clonotype was seen only a few times. The chain is built from TRBV3-1 and TRBJ1-5; no firm D call. Germline assignment: CDR1 LGHDT and CDR2 YNNKEL (reference sequence). The CDR3 totals 12 residues. Trimming took off 1 base at V and 3 bases at J, with 1 base between the two ends. DNA of the CDR3: TGTGCCAGCAGCCAAGTCAATCAGCCCCAGCATTTT. Translation gives CASSQVNQPQHF.

This clonotype was counted a few times. The chain is built from TRBV12-3 or TRBV12-4 and TRBJ1-4; TRBD1 matches at 12 bases. Trimming took 3 bases from V and 8 from J; bases not matched to a gene: 4. This CDR3 is 15 amino acids long. The CDR3 bases are TGTGCCAGCAGTTTCGGGACAGGGGGCGCAGAAAAACTGTTTTTT. Protein: CASSFGTGGAEKLFF.

This clonotype came up many times. The rearrangement links TRBV2 to TRBJ1-1, with D unresolved. This CDR3 has 14 residues. Per germline, CDR1 SNHLY and CDR2 FYNNEI. Deletions cut 2 bases from V and 4 bases from J, with 11 bases between. The chain's CDR3 is CASSENRDTTEAFF. The DNA of the CDR3 is TGTGCCAGCAGTGAAAATCGGGATACCACTGAAGCTTTCTTT.

The chain carries TRBV12-5 and TRBJ2-3; 7 bases agree with TRBD2. The germline V gene encodes CDR1 LGHNT and CDR2 FRNRAP. This CDR3 comprises 18 residues. With 2 bases clipped from V and 2 bases from J, the junction kept 13 bases outside the gene matches. The CDR3 coding sequence is TGTGCTAGTGGTTTGCCCTCTTCGGGCGGGGGTTACACAGATACGCAGTATTTT. Amino acid sequence: CASGLPSSGGGYTDTQYF.

This clonotype was detected only a few times. The chain has TRBV5-1 and TRBJ1-1; D is unclear. CDR1 and CDR2 (germline): SGHRS, YFSETQ. There are 16 residues in the CDR3. V was pared by 1 base and J by 5 bases, with 18 bases between. This CDR3 is CASSLYLGDARTEAFF. In DNA form, the CDR3 reads TGCGCCAGCAGCTTGTATCTTGGGGATGCTCGAACTGAAGCTTTCTTT.

This clonotype was found many times. The chain uses TRBV3-1 and TRBJ2-3, with unresolved D. Trimming took 1 base from V and 6 from J, leaving 11 bases between them. Germline CDR1 and CDR2: LGHDT and YNNKEL (reference sequence). The CDR3 is made up of 14 amino acids. The CDR3, as DNA: TGTGCCAGCAGCCAAGGGCACGTTCAGGATACGCAGTATTTT. As protein: CASSQGHVQDTQYF.

The chain is built from TRBV6-5 and TRBJ1-4, with 7 bases lining up with TRBD1. From germline, CDR1 is MNHEY and CDR2 SVGAGI. Germline trimming cut 5 bases from V and 8 bases from J; bases unmatched to any gene: 8. This CDR3 is built from 14 residues. This CDR3 is CASSRQNRGEKLFF. In DNA, the CDR3 is TGTGCCAGCAGTAGACAAAACAGGGGAGAAAAACTGTTTTTT.

This clonotype was seen more than once but under ten times. The chain recombines TRBV2 with TRBJ1-2; no reliable D call. Per germline, CDR1 SNHLY and CDR2 FYNNEI. The CDR3 length is 14 residues. V was trimmed by 7 bases and J by 4 bases, leaving 16 bases between them. The CDR3 sequence: CASTERVLGYGYTF. In nucleotides, the CDR3 is TGTGCCAGCACCGAGCGGGTCCTTGGCTATGGCTACACCTTC.

Only a few counts were recorded for this clonotype. This chain uses TRBV4-3 with TRBJ2-3; D gene ambiguous. The CDR3 contains 16 residues. V was clipped by 3 bases and J by 6 bases, with 19 bases between them. The germline V gene encodes CDR1 LGHNA and CDR2 YSLEER. The CDR3 coding sequence is TGCGCCAGCAGCCAGACTGAGGTATTGGCGGCGGATACGCAGTATTTT. This gives the protein CASSQTEVLAADTQYF.

This clonotype was observed a few times. V gene TRBV6-5 combines with J gene TRBJ1-4; 10 positions agree with TRBD1. Trimming cost V 2 bases and J 6 bases; bases outside gene matches: 9. CDR1 and CDR2 (germline): MNHEY, SVGAGI. The CDR3 sequence is 17 residues long. The CDR3 coding sequence is TGTGCCAGCAGTTACCTCTCCCCCGGGACAGGGGATGAAAAACTGTTTTTT. Amino acids: CASSYLSPGTGDEKLFF.

The V gene is TRBV12-3 or TRBV12-4, the J gene TRBJ1-5; D remains ambiguous. Trimming took 3 bases from V and 5 from J, leaving 8 bases between them. This CDR3 spans 13 amino acids. The CDR3 DNA reads as TGTGCCAGCAGTTTCTCAGGTTATCAGCCCCAGCATTTT. Its translation: CASSFSGYQPQHF.

This clonotype was detected only a few times. The chain recombines TRBV6-6 with TRBJ2-1; D uncertain. V gave up 8 bases and J gave up 4 bases, with 21 bases separating them. The germline V gene has CDR1 MNHNY and CDR2 SVGAGI (reference sequence). This CDR3 is built from 16 residues. CDR3 sequence reads: CASHIRGRLGYNEQFF. The CDR3 DNA reads TGTGCCAGCCATATTCGCGGACGACTCGGATACAATGAGCAGTTCTTC.

This clonotype has a handful of counts. The chain carries TRBV23-1 and TRBJ1-4; TRBD1 is a possible D gene (6 bases). TRBV23-1 is sorted into the ORF group, with uncertain function. V was trimmed by 7 bases and J by 10 bases, leaving 19 bases between them. The CDR3 loop spans 14 amino acids. The CDR3 coding sequence is TGCGCCAGCAAGGTTTCAGGGGAGTGGCGAAAACTGTTTTTT. Translated, it gives CASKVSGEWRKLFF.

This clonotype has a handful of counts. The chain is built from TRBV28 and TRBJ2-7; D remains unclear. Germline CDR1 MDHEN, CDR2 SYDVKM. The CDR3 loop spans 14 amino acids. Trimming removed 2 bases from V and 3 bases from J, with 11 bases in between. Written as DNA, the CDR3 is TGTGCCAGCAGTTTAGTACAGCCTAGCTACGAGCAGTACTTC. It yields the protein CASSLVQPSYEQYF.

The chain recombines TRBV2 with TRBJ2-4, with TRBD1 as a possible D gene (5 bases). Germline V gives CDR1 SNHLY, CDR2 FYNNEI. The CDR3 has 17 amino acids. V was trimmed by 4 bases and J by 0 bases, leaving 16 bases between them. The DNA of the CDR3 is TGTGCCAGCAGTGGCCGCAGGGAAAGACTAGCCAAAAACATTCAGTACTTC. This translates into CASSGRRERLAKNIQYF.

The chain links TRBV5-1 to TRBJ2-3; unclear D gene. Per the germline V gene, CDR1 is SGHRS and CDR2 is YFSETQ. This CDR3 is built from 14 residues. Trimming removed 1 base at V and 2 bases at J, with 8 bases between. The CDR3: CASSLSDSTDTQYF. The DNA for the CDR3 is TGCGCCAGCAGCTTGTCAGACTCCACAGATACGCAGTATTTT.

The rearrangement links TRBV18 to TRBJ2-1; the D gene is possibly TRBD2 (6 bases). The CDR3 has 13 residues. Trimming pared 4 bases from V and 6 bases from J, leaving 10 bases between. CDR1 KGHSH and CDR2 LQKENI come from the germline V gene. CDR3 amino acids: CASSQTSINEQFF. The CDR3 DNA follows: TGTGCCAGCTCACAGACTAGTATCAATGAGCAGTTCTTC.

The chain uses TRBV2 and TRBJ1-1; 12 bases line up with TRBD1. In germline, CDR1 is SNHLY, CDR2 FYNNEI. Unmatched junction bases numbered 7, after V lost 5 bases and J lost 3 bases. The length of the CDR3 is 16 residues. The CDR3 DNA reads TGTGCCAGCAGTTCGGGACAGGGGGCCCTCTACACTGAAGCTTTCTTT. This codes for CASSSGQGALYTEAFF.

This clonotype has only a few counts. The V gene is TRBV7-2, the J gene TRBJ1-2; D is ambiguous. The germline gives CDR1 SGHTA, CDR2 FQGNSA. Trimming removed 7 bases from V and 8 bases from J, with 17 bases in between. The CDR3 consists of 13 residues. CDR3 bases: TGTGCCAGCACCCCCGGAGAGGGAAGAGGCTACACCTTC. This translates into CASTPGEGRGYTF.

Only a few counts were recorded for this clonotype. The V and J genes are TRBV5-1 and TRBJ1-2; the D is unclear. The CDR3 is 12 residues long. CDR1 is SGHRS and CDR2 is YFSETQ in the germline V gene. V was shortened by 0 bases and J by 4 bases, with 4 bases between the two germline ends. The CDR3 region is CASSLDSYGYTF. The CDR3 DNA sequence: TGCGCCAGCAGCTTGGACAGCTATGGCTACACCTTC. The full variable domain, its missing parts supplied by reference TRBV5-1 and TRBJ1-2, is KAGVTQTPRYLIKTRGQQVTLSCSPISGHRSVSWYQQTPGQGLQFLFEYFSETQRNKGNFPGRFSGRQFSNSRSEMNVSTLELGDSALYLCASSLDSYGYTFGSGTRLTVV.

This clonotype has just a few counts. The chain combines TRBV27 with TRBJ2-7, with D possibly matching TRBD2 (6 bases). The ends were cut back, 8 bases at V and 1 base at J, with 18 bases in the middle. CDR3 size: 15 residues. Germline loops: CDR1 MNHEY, CDR2 SMNVEV (reference sequence). The CDR3 loop reads CASRRGGTRSYEQYF. The CDR3 nucleotides read TGTGCCAGCCGACGGGGCGGGACCCGATCCTACGAGCAGTACTTC.

The chain links TRBV24-1 to TRBJ2-2, with D perhaps TRBD1 (6 bases). The germline gives CDR1 KGHDR, CDR2 SFDVKD. V lost 0 bases and J lost 2, with 15 bases in between. The CDR3 loop spans 18 amino acids. The DNA of the CDR3 is TGTGCCACCAGTGATTTGTCGGGGACACCGGATAACACCGGGGAGCTGTTTTTT. Residues: CATSDLSGTPDNTGELFF.

This chain links TRBV7-2 with TRBJ1-1; D is ambiguous. V lost 1 base and J lost 0, with 9 bases in between. The CDR3 has 15 residues. Germline CDR1 reads SGHTA; CDR2 reads FQGNSA. The CDR3 bases are TGTGCCAGCAGCTTAGGGTCAACTATGAACACTGAAGCTTTCTTT. Translation: CASSLGSTMNTEAFF.

The genes are TRBV28 and TRBJ2-7; weak D call: TRBD2 (5 bases). Germline values: CDR1 MDHEN, CDR2 SYDVKM. The CDR3 contains 14 residues. V was trimmed by 6 bases and J by 0 bases, leaving 12 bases between them. The CDR3 DNA reads as TGTGCCAGCAGATCCTTCGGGGACTCCTACGAGCAGTACTTC. Amino acid sequence: CASRSFGDSYEQYF. The whole variable domain, filled in from reference TRBV28 and TRBJ2-7, reads DVKVTQSSRYLVKRTGEKVFLECVQDMDHENMFWYRQDPGLGLRLIYFSYDVKMKEKGDIPEGYSVSREKKERFSLILESASTNQTSMYLCASRSFGDSYEQYFGPGTRLTVT.

The rearrangement joins TRBV24-1 to TRBJ1-5, with 9 bases matching TRBD1. This CDR3 has 17 residues. Germline assignment: CDR1 KGHDR and CDR2 SFDVKD. V was pared by 4 bases and J by 4 bases, with 10 bases of the junction left unmatched. CDR3 nucleotide sequence: TGTGCCACCAGTGAGTCGTCCGGGACAGGGTGGAATCAGCCCCAGCATTTT. This translates into CATSESSGTGWNQPQHF.

This clonotype was seen more than once but under ten times. The V and J genes are TRBV11-2 and TRBJ1-2; TRBD1 is a possible D gene (6 bases). Germline loops: CDR1 SGHAT, CDR2 FQNNGV. The V end lost 4 bases, the J end lost 1 base, and 10 bases lay between the germline ends. This CDR3 has 14 residues. The CDR3 bases are TGTGCCAGCAGCTCAGGACAGAGTAACTATGGCTACACCTTC. Protein sequence: CASSSGQSNYGYTF.

J is TRBJ2-2 and V is TRBV12-3 or TRBV12-4, with 7 bases identical to TRBD2. The CDR3 is 18 residues long. V trimming: 7 bases; J trimming: 0 bases; junction bases outside the gene matches: 14. CDR3 region: CASTGPGASGANTGELFF. DNA of the CDR3: TGTGCCAGCACCGGGCCTGGGGCTAGCGGTGCGAACACCGGGGAGCTGTTTTTT.

V gene TRBV6-4 combines with J gene TRBJ1-6; tentative D call: TRBD1 (5 bases). Germline V gene lookup returns CDR1 MRHNA and CDR2 SNTAGT. The V gene lost 3 bases and the J gene lost 4 bases, with 7 bases spanning the gap. The CDR3 loop spans 14 amino acids. The CDR3 DNA sequence: TGTGCCAGCAGTGAGGGGCCATATAATTCACCCCTCCACTTT. Residues: CASSEGPYNSPLHF.

Worth noting for this clonotype: Being one base from a much bigger clone, this may be a read error. The J gene is TRBJ1-1, the V gene TRBV6-2 or TRBV6-3; D is ambiguous. Trimming shortened V by 2 bases and J by 1 base, and 5 bases separated the two germline ends. CDR1 is MNHEY and CDR2 is SVGEGT in the germline V gene. There are 13 residues in the CDR3. The CDR3 DNA reads TGTGCCAGCAGTTACACGGAGAACACTGAAGCTTTCTTT. Its translation is CASSYTENTEAFF.

This clonotype was seen more than once but under ten times. The chain carries TRBV6-5 and TRBJ1-6; D call uncertain. CDR1 and CDR2 (germline): MNHEY, SVGAGI. The CDR3 runs 18 residues. The V gene lost 6 bases and the J gene lost 0 bases, with 18 bases spanning the gap. This CDR3 reads CASRLAGQTSSYNSPLHF. As DNA, the CDR3 is TGTGCCAGCAGACTTGCCGGGCAGACAAGCTCCTATAATTCACCCCTCCACTTT.

This clonotype was seen ten or more times. The chain combines TRBV18 with TRBJ1-1; no reliable D call. This CDR3 contains 15 residues. From germline, CDR1 is KGHSH and CDR2 LQKENI. V lost 0 bases and J 1 base, leaving 9 bases between the germline ends. The CDR3 DNA follows: TGTGCCAGCTCACCACCGAGTCCCGCGAACACTGAAGCTTTCTTT. Protein sequence: CASSPPSPANTEAFF.